This T cell receptor beta chain was obtained from a study of blood T cells in healthy people across ages (dated by TCRdb to the mid-2010s). Concerning the study at large: In model experiments, template switching captured roughly one uniquely barcoded TCR beta cDNA molecule for every two T cells. The study measured age-related changes in TCR beta repertoire diversity using deep sequencing normalized with unique cDNA molecular identifiers. The donors were divided into four age groups: young (average around 17 years), middle-aged (approximately 39), aged (roughly 60) and long-lived (about 80). The study analyzed two additional independent replicas of 1 million unique cDNA reads from the same blood draw for two donors, one aged 18 to 29 and one aged 80 or older. Donors of different ages were randomly distributed across sequencing lanes to avoid experimental bias. Study-level results and caveats: Because donor CMV infection status was unknown, age-related changes in expanded clonotypes were potentially confounded. Because profiling used bulk unsorted PBMCs, naive and antigen-experienced compartments could not be compared conclusively. Estimates of total diversity from one million sequenced T cells were regarded as lower bounds and underestimates. Observed TCR beta diversity per million T cells fell roughly linearly with age, and a significant reduction was already apparent by age roughly 40. Observed TCR beta diversity correlated strongly with the percentage of naive T cells measured by flow cytometry. Compared with the aged group, more naive CD4+ T cells, fewer expanded clones and increased TCR diversity were shown by the long-lived group, suggesting age selection.

The method was 5' RACE. Sequencer: Illumina HiSeq 2500. The second PCR ran for roughly 7 to 11 cycles and used a J-beta primer mix along with a sample-barcoded 5' primer. A unique molecular identifier was introduced onto each TCR beta cDNA molecule by a template-switch 5' adaptor carrying 12 random nucleotides. Each sample yielded at least 2.5 million CDR3-containing paired-end reads. All of the RNA was converted into first-strand cDNA using the Mint cDNA synthesis kit, with a TRBC-specific oligonucleotide serving as the primer. Following uracil-DNA glycosylase treatment, a first 18-cycle PCR with universal primers M1SS and BC2_uni_R was performed on all cDNA. As for how the authors treated the data: Normalization of each sample was performed by random selection of 1 million high-quality reads, each carrying a distinct molecular identifier. Reads with shared molecular identifiers were discarded instead of being binned into consensus sequences. MiTCR, with a Q25 quality threshold and the strictest error-elimination algorithm, was used for CDR3 identification, clonotype clustering and error correction. A nonparametric unseen species model using Euler transformation provided a lower-bound estimate of total TCR beta diversity. Using fastp trimming at Q25 and MiXCR clonotype assembly, TCRdb reanalyzed the public sequencing data and kept in-frame beta chains. Rows merge per CDR3 protein into single entries with the most common DNA and genes. For this entry, the V and J calls and clone size follow TCRdb and not the study's own pipeline. The sample table shows fewer than 800,000 distinct CDR3 sequences, and roughly 30% are seen once. In total, the top ten clones hold 15% to 19% of the sample.

Donors were around 37 systemically healthy Caucasian individuals from Russia aged roughly 6 to 90 years. Each donor gave 9.5 to 10 milliliters of peripheral blood, drawn into EDTA-treated Vacutainer tubes. Ficoll-Paque density-gradient centrifugation was used to isolate PBMCs, with at least 6 million per sample. Trizol reagent was used to extract total RNA from the PBMCs, yielding at least 5 micrograms per sample. For every donor, an aliquot of PBMCs went through flow cytometry to measure the percentages of naive CD45RAhigh/CD27high T cells. This clonotype came up many times. Its specific antigen is unknown. No base qualities exist here, and no much larger clone lies one base off it. CDR1 and CDR2, looked up from the germline V gene (reference sequence), are SEHNR and FQNEAQ. Its CDR3 holds 19 amino acids, cysteine through phenylalanine. Here the CDR3 DNA is all that survives: 57 bases in frame from base 1. V and J are truncated by 4 bases and 0 bases respectively, leaving an intervening sequence of 22 bases.

Material for sequencing was blood. The V and J genes are TRBV7-9 and TRBJ1-5; the D segment could be TRBD1, given 6 matching bases. The TCR sequence derives from a woman of 80 years or more in good health. Donor details come from another sample of the same person, matched by shared clones. The nucleotide sequence is TGTGCCAGCAGCTCAGGACTCCGGGACAAACGATTTAGCAATCAGCCCCAGCATTTT. Its amino acids are CASSSGLRDKRFSNQPQHF.